The clone carrying this T cell receptor delta chain occurred a few times. This is likely an artifact of a read error, given a far larger clone one base away. These data come from a study of gamma-delta T cells after stem cell transplantation. TCRdb redid clone calling on the RT-PCR reads using CATT. In the table there are about 1,600 delta-chain clones, about 8.3% of which are singletons. This CDR3 has 13 residues. The germline gives CDR1 GEAIGNYY, CDR2 EKD. Trimming removed 5 bases at V and 8 bases at J, with 17 bases between. The sequenced sample was gamma-delta T cells. The receptor comes from a human donor. It is not recorded whose cells these are; they may come from a transplant donor. The chain is built from TRDV2 and TRDJ1; D is ambiguous. Here the CDR3 reads CACGHLDGRKLIF. CDR3 sequence (DNA): TGTGCCTGTGGCCACTTGGACGGGCGAAAACTCATCTTT.